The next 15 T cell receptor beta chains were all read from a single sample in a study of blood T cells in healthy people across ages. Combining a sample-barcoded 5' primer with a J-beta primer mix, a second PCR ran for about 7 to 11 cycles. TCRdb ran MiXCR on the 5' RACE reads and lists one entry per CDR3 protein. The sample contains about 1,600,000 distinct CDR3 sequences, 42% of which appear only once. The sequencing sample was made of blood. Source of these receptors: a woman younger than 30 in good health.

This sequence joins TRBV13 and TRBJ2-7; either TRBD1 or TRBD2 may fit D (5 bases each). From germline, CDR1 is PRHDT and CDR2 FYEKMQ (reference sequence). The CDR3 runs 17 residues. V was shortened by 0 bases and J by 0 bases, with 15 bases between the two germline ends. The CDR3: CASSLGHRGPISYEQYF. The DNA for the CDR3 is TGTGCCAGCAGCTTAGGCCATCGGGGCCCTATCTCCTACGAGCAGTACTTC.

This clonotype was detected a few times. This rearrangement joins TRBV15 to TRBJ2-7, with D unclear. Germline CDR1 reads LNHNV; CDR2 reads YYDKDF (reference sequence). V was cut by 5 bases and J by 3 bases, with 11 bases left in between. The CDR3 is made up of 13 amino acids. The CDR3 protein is CATSHSRIYEQYF. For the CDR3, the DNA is TGTGCCACCAGCCACTCGAGAATCTACGAGCAGTACTTC.

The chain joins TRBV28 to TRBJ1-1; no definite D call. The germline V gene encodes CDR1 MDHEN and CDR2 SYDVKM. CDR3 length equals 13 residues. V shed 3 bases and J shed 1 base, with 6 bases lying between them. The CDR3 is CASSFVGNTEAFF. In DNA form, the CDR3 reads TGTGCCAGCAGTTTTGTGGGGAACACTGAAGCTTTCTTT.

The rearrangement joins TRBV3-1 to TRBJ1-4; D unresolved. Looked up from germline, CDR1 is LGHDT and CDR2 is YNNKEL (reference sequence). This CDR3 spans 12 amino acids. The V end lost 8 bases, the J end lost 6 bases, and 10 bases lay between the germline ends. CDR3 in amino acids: CASGRAYEKLFF. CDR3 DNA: TGTGCCAGCGGACGGGCGTATGAAAAACTGTTTTTT.

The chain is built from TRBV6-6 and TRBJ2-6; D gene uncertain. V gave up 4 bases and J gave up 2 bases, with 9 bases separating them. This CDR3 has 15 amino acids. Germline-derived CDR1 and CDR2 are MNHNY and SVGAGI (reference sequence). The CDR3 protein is CASSLVDTGANVLTF. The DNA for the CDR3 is TGTGCCAGCAGTTTGGTAGACACTGGGGCCAACGTCCTGACTTTC.

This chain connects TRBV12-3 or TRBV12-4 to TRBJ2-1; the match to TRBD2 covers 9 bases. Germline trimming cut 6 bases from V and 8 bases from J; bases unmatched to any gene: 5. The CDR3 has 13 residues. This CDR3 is CASSGTSLHEQFF. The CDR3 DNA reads TGTGCCAGCAGCGGGACTAGCCTCCATGAGCAGTTCTTC.

In nucleotides, the CDR3 is TGTGCCAGCAGCCAAGATACAGGCCGCTCCTATGGCTACACCTTC. This gives the protein CASSQDTGRSYGYTF. The J gene is TRBJ1-2, the V gene TRBV3-1; D may be TRBD1 (5 bases). This CDR3 region has 15 residues. Looked up from germline, CDR1 is LGHDT and CDR2 is YNNKEL (reference sequence). V lost 0 bases to trimming and J lost 4 bases, with 12 bases between them.

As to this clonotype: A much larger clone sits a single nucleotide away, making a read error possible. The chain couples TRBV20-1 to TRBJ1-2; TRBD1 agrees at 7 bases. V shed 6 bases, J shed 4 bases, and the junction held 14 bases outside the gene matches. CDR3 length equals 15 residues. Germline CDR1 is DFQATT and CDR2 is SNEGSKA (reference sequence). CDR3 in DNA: TGCAGTGCCGGATCCCCGAGGACAGGCACCTATGGCTACACCTTC. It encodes CSAGSPRTGTYGYTF.

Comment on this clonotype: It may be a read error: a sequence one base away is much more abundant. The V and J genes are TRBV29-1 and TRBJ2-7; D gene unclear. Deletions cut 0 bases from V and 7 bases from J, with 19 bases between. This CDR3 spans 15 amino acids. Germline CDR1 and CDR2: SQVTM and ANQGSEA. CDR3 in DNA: TGCAGCGTTGAAGATTCGGTGCTCGCCTTCGGGGAGCAGTACTTC. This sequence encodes CSVEDSVLAFGEQYF.

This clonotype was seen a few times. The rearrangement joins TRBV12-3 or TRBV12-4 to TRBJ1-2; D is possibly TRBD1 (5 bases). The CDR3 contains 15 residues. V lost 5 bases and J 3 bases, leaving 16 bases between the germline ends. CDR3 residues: CASSGGTAEDYGYTF. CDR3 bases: TGTGCCAGCAGTGGGGGGACTGCCGAGGACTATGGCTACACCTTC.

For the CDR3, the DNA is TGTGCCAGCAGTCTTAGACTAGCATCTGGTTTGGAGCAGTACTTC. It specifies CASSLRLASGLEQYF. The genes are TRBV25-1 and TRBJ2-4; 7 nucleotides align to TRBD2. With V trimmed by 5 bases and J by 13 bases, 17 bases remained unmatched. The germline gives CDR1 MGHDK, CDR2 SYGVNS. The length of the CDR3 is 15 residues. The complete variable domain, with remaining parts taken from reference TRBV25-1 and TRBJ2-4, reads EADIYQTPRYLVIGTGKKITLECSQTMGHDKMYWYQQDPGMELHLIHYSYGVNSTEKGDLSSESTVSRIRTEHFPLTLESARPSHTSQYLCASSLRLASGLEQYFGAGTRLSVL.

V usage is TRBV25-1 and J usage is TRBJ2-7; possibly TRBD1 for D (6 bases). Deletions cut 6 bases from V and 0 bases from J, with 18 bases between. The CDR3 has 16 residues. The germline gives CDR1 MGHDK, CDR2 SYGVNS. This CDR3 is CASSPGQPLPSYEQYF. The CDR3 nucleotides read TGTGCCAGCAGCCCAGGACAGCCTTTACCCTCCTACGAGCAGTACTTC.

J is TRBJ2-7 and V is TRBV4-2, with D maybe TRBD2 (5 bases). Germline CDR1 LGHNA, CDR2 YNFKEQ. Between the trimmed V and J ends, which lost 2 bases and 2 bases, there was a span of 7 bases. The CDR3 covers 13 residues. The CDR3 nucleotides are TGTGCCAGCAGCCAACTCGGGGCCTACGAGCAGTACTTC. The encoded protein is CASSQLGAYEQYF.

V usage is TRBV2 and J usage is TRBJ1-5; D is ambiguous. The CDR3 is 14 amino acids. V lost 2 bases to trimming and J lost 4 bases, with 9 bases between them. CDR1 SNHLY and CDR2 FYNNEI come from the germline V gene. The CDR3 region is CASSEHSFNQPQHF. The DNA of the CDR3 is TGTGCCAGCAGTGAACACAGCTTTAATCAGCCCCAGCATTTT.

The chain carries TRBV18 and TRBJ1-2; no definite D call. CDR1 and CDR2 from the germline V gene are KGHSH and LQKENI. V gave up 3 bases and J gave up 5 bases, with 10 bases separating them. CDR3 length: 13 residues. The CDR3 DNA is TGTGCCAGCTCACCCGATGACTTGTATGGCTACACCTTC. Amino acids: CASSPDDLYGYTF.